These 10 T cell receptor beta chains were sequenced from one sample in a study of a mutant IDH1 vaccine in newly diagnosed glioma. Measured with immunoSEQ multiplex PCR; TCRdb has only the in-frame clones, and not every one. Among about 40,000 clones listed, around 74% were seen once. Time point reported: week 23, last vaccination. Doses of 300 ug of mutant IDH1 20-mer peptide were given with topical imiquimod. Their target antigens are unknown. The material was PBMCs, obtained from a glioma patient whose treatment included an IDH1 peptide vaccine. The receptors derive from a man between 45 and 60 years old with glioma.

The chain recombines TRBV9 with TRBJ2-1, with 8 nucleotides matching TRBD2. The germline CDR1 and CDR2 sequences are SGDLS and YYNGEE. There are 12 residues in the CDR3. With V trimmed by 4 bases and J by 9 bases, 3 bases remained unmatched. The CDR3 sequence: CASSPRGGEQFF. CDR3 sequence (DNA): TGTGCCAGCAGCCCTCGGGGGGGTGAGCAGTTCTTC.

The rearrangement joins TRBV10-3 to TRBJ1-1; D might be TRBD1 (5 bases). From germline, CDR1 is ENHRY and CDR2 SYGVKD. This CDR3 is built from 12 residues. The ends were cut back, 7 bases at V and 4 bases at J, with 10 bases in the middle. CDR3: CAITDGGTEAFF. The CDR3 region has the DNA TGTGCCATCACCGACGGGGGCACTGAAGCTTTCTTT.

The chain is built from TRBV11-2 and TRBJ1-1; the D gene is possibly TRBD1 (6 bases). Trimming left V 0 bases short and J 5 bases short, with 10 bases between. This CDR3 is built from 14 residues. Germline CDR1 and CDR2: SGHAT and FQNNGV. The chain's CDR3 is CASSLEGAGTEAFF. CDR3 nucleotides: TGTGCCAGCAGCTTAGAGGGGGCGGGTACTGAAGCTTTCTTT.

The chain combines TRBV6-1 with TRBJ2-1; no clear D. Germline V gene sequence: CDR1 MNHNS, CDR2 SASEGT. The CDR3 has 14 residues. Between the trimmed V and J ends, which lost 7 bases and 4 bases, there was a span of 14 bases. The CDR3 sequence is CASIEFDPYNEQFF. As DNA, the CDR3 is TGTGCCAGCATCGAATTCGACCCGTACAATGAGCAGTTCTTC.

This chain uses TRBV4-1 with TRBJ2-2; 11 positions match TRBD1. The CDR3 spans 15 residues. CDR1 is MGHRA and CDR2 is YSYEKL in the germline V gene. V was pared by 1 base and J by 7 bases, with 2 bases of the junction left unmatched. The DNA of the CDR3 is TGCGCCAGCAGCCAAGGGGACAGGGGGAACGGGGAGCTGTTTTTT. This sequence encodes CASSQGDRGNGELFF.

The chain uses TRBV5-4 and TRBJ2-5; TRBD2 matches 8 bases. After removal of 1 base from V and 4 bases from J, the junction contained 9 bases not matched to a gene. There are 16 residues in the CDR3. The V gene's germline CDR1 is SGHNT and CDR2 YYREEE (reference sequence). The CDR3 DNA follows: TGTGCCAGCAGCTTGCCCAGCGGGGGCCCCTCAGAGACCCAGTACTTC. Translating gives CASSLPSGGPSETQYF.

The V call is TRBV30, the J call TRBJ1-2, with a weak D call TRBD1 (6 bases). CDR1 GTSNPN and CDR2 SVGIG come from the germline V gene (reference sequence). This CDR3 has 13 residues. Trimming left V 0 bases short and J 4 bases short, with 9 bases between. The CDR3 DNA reads as TGTGCCTGGAGTGTTCCAGGGGTCTATGGCTACACCTTC. This encodes CAWSVPGVYGYTF. Together with reference TRBV30 and TRBJ1-2, the CDR3 gives the full variable domain: SQTIHQWPATLVQPVGSPLSLECTVEGTSNPNLYWYRQAAGRGLQLLFYSVGIGQISSEVPQNLSASRPQDRQFILSSKKLLLSDSGFYLCAWSVPGVYGYTFGSGTRLTVV.

The rearrangement uses TRBV19 and TRBJ1-2; D call uncertain. Trimming shortened V by 5 bases and J by 2 bases, and 12 bases separated the two germline ends. The germline gives CDR1 LNHDA, CDR2 SQIVND (reference sequence). The CDR3 spans 14 residues. CDR3 coding DNA: TGTGCCAGTAGTCTCGCGATAGAAAACTATGGCTACACCTTC. It encodes CASSLAIENYGYTF.

In its sample, this clone was seen once. The chain employs TRBV9 and TRBJ2-5; TRBD1 aligns across 7 bases. Per germline, CDR1 SGDLS and CDR2 YYNGEE. The junction had 7 bases not matched to a gene; V was cut back by 0 bases and J by 5 bases. This CDR3 has 15 amino acids. This CDR3 is CASSVGGGLRETQYF. The CDR3 coding sequence is TGTGCCAGCAGCGTAGGAGGGGGCCTGAGGGAGACCCAGTACTTC.

This rearrangement joins TRBV13 to TRBJ2-7; 8 bases agree with TRBD1. Germline CDR1 reads PRHDT; CDR2 reads FYEKMQ (reference sequence). Trimming at V came to 5 bases and at J to 7 bases, leaving 10 bases not matched to a gene. This CDR3 is built from 14 residues. CDR3 DNA sequence: TGTGCCAGCAGCCCCAGGACAGGGCTGAGGGAGCAGTACTTC. Residues: CASSPRTGLREQYF. Filled out from reference TRBV13 and TRBJ2-7, the complete variable domain reads AAGVIQSPRHLIKEKRETATLKCYPIPRHDTVYWYQQGPGQDPQFLISFYEKMQSDKGSIPDRFSAQQFSDYHSELNMSSLELGDSALYFCASSPRTGLREQYFGPGTRLTVT.